The next 24 T cell receptor beta chains were all read from a single sample in a study of beta chain features in type 1 diabetes. These receptors have no identified antigens. Study observations and caveats: There was a moderate but significant shortening of TCRB CDR3s in all four CD4+ subsets of Type 1 diabetes patients.

Isolated RNA was reverse transcribed in full, so expressed TCRB transcripts were sequenced. Measured with immunoSEQ multiplex PCR; TCRdb has only the in-frame clones, and not every one. Among 250,000 to 350,000 clones listed, over 11% were seen once. Material: naive CD4+ T cells from blood. The receptors were gathered from a man aged 25-45 years with type 1 diabetes.

This clone was detected a few times. The chain employs TRBV7-9 and TRBJ2-5, with a weak D call TRBD2 (6 bases). CDR1 and CDR2 (germline): SEHNR, FQNEAQ (reference sequence). The CDR3 is 12 amino acids. Between the trimmed V and J ends, which lost 5 bases and 6 bases, there was a span of 10 bases. The DNA for the CDR3 is TGTGCCAGCAGCCCGGGGGTACAGACCCAGTACTTC. Protein: CASSPGVQTQYF.

The chain couples TRBV7-8 to TRBJ2-2; 13 bases fit TRBD2. This CDR3 is 15 amino acids long. Germline CDR1 SGHVS, CDR2 FQNEAQ. V shed 5 bases, J shed 6 bases, and the junction held 3 bases outside the gene matches. The CDR3 DNA reads as TGTGCCAGCAGCCCTGGACTAGCGGGAGCCGGGGAGCTGTTTTTT. Protein product: CASSPGLAGAGELFF.

The chain is built from TRBV18 and TRBJ2-5, with D possibly being TRBD2 (6 bases). The CDR3 consists of 15 residues. Germline CDR1 and CDR2: KGHSH and LQKENI. V shed 6 bases and J shed 5 bases, with 19 bases lying between them. The CDR3 bases are TGTGCCAGCTCTCCCAGGACCCTCGCGGGGGAGACCCAGTACTTC. As protein: CASSPRTLAGETQYF.

The chain employs TRBV27 and TRBJ1-2; D is unclear. CDR1 and CDR2 from the germline V gene are MNHEY and SMNVEV (reference sequence). Deletions cut 5 bases from V and 7 bases from J, with 14 bases between. The CDR3 runs 13 residues. Here the CDR3 reads CASSPRPGTGYTF. The CDR3 nucleotides read TGTGCCAGCAGTCCCCGTCCCGGTACTGGCTACACCTTC.

This clone was recorded a few times. Additional DNA sequences in this sample encode the identical CDR3. The chain's CDR3 is CASSRDSYNEQFF. DNA of the CDR3: TGTGCCAGCAGCCGAGACAGCTACAATGAGCAGTTCTTC. The chain joins TRBV7-9 to TRBJ2-1; D might be TRBD1 (5 bases). V lost 5 bases to trimming and J lost 3 bases, with 8 bases between them. Germline V CDR1 and CDR2: SEHNR, FQNEAQ (reference sequence). CDR3 length equals 13 residues.

The chain has TRBV7-9 and TRBJ2-1; 8 nucleotides line up with TRBD2. Trimming took 1 base from V and 0 from J; bases not matched to a gene: 2. CDR1 is SEHNR, CDR2 FQNEAQ, per germline (reference sequence). CDR3 length: 16 amino acids. The CDR3 sequence is CASSLVSGSSYNEQFF. In DNA form, the CDR3 reads TGTGCCAGCAGCTTAGTCAGCGGGAGCTCCTACAATGAGCAGTTCTTC.

The chain recombines TRBV5-1 with TRBJ2-1; 7 bases map to TRBD2. J gave up 7 bases and V 7 bases, and 8 bases lay outside the gene matches. Germline V gene data show CDR1 as SGHRS and CDR2 as YFSETQ. The CDR3 is 13 amino acids. CDR3 coding DNA: TGCGCCAGCGGAACGGGAGGTGATAATGAGCAGTTCTTC. It specifies CASGTGGDNEQFF.

This clone was detected once. This chain joins TRBV27 and TRBJ2-1; D is perhaps TRBD1 (5 bases). Trimming removed 8 bases at V and 1 base at J, with 15 bases between. The CDR3 loop spans 15 amino acids. Germline values: CDR1 MNHEY, CDR2 SMNVEV (reference sequence). In DNA, the CDR3 is TGTGCCAGCGGACCGACAGTTGGATCCTACAATGAGCAGTTCTTC. Residues: CASGPTVGSYNEQFF.

The genes are TRBV6-6 and TRBJ1-2, with 7 nucleotides matching TRBD1. J gave up 2 bases and V 5 bases, and 11 bases lay outside the gene matches. Germline V gene lookup returns CDR1 MNHNY and CDR2 SVGAGI (reference sequence). CDR3 size: 16 residues. The CDR3 protein is CASSRLDRDRNYGYTF. CDR3 DNA sequence: TGTGCCAGCAGTCGCCTAGACCGGGACAGAAACTATGGCTACACCTTC.

This chain connects TRBV19 to TRBJ2-4; 8 nucleotides align to TRBD1. V was pared by 6 bases and J by 8 bases, with 9 bases of the junction left unmatched. The V gene's germline CDR1 is LNHDA and CDR2 SQIVND (reference sequence). This CDR3 comprises 14 residues. The CDR3 DNA follows: TGTGCCAGTAGCGCCCGACAGGGGACGGACATTCAGTACTTC. Translation: CASSARQGTDIQYF.

The gene calls are TRBV5-1 and TRBJ2-3; D might be TRBD2 (5 bases). V lost 9 bases, J lost 5 bases, and 19 bases lay in between. Germline V gene sequence: CDR1 SGHRS, CDR2 YFSETQ. The CDR3 runs 14 residues. In DNA, the CDR3 is TGCGCCACCGCCGTAGCGTCCAGAAAAGATACGCAGTATTTT. Translating it yields CATAVASRKDTQYF.

This clone was seen only a few times. The V and J genes are TRBV28 and TRBJ2-1, with D possibly matching TRBD1 (5 bases). The CDR3 loop spans 13 amino acids. V lost 8 bases and J lost 0, with 8 bases in between. Looked up from germline, CDR1 is MDHEN and CDR2 is SYDVKM. As DNA, the CDR3 is TGTGCCAGCCGGCAGGGCTCCTACAATGAGCAGTTCTTC. The encoded protein is CASRQGSYNEQFF.

This clone was seen a handful of times. The chain has TRBV25-1 and TRBJ2-2, with 9 bases aligning to TRBD2. The CDR3 length is 17 residues. The junction had 12 bases not matched to a gene; V was cut back by 4 bases and J by 6 bases. CDR1 is MGHDK and CDR2 is SYGVNS in the germline V gene. The CDR3 DNA reads TGTGCCAGCAGTGGGGGTAGAGGTGCGGGAGGGCCCGGGGAGCTGTTTTTT. Its translation: CASSGGRGAGGPGELFF.

This clone has a handful of counts. The chain carries TRBV28 and TRBJ2-7, with D unresolved. Germline V gene data show CDR1 as MDHEN and CDR2 as SYDVKM. CDR3 length: 11 amino acids. The V end lost 7 bases, the J end lost 2 bases, and 6 bases lay between the germline ends. The CDR3 here is CASTNTYEQYF. CDR3 sequence (DNA): TGTGCCAGCACCAACACCTACGAGCAGTACTTC.

This clone was observed a few times. The chain couples TRBV28 to TRBJ2-5; TRBD2 is a possible D gene (5 bases). The V and J ends lost 7 bases and 2 bases respectively, with 14 bases between them. The germline V gene has CDR1 MDHEN and CDR2 SYDVKM. This CDR3 spans 14 amino acids. The CDR3 is CASIPGGTQETQYF. In DNA form, the CDR3 reads TGTGCCAGCATCCCCGGAGGTACTCAAGAGACCCAGTACTTC.

The chain carries TRBV20-1 and TRBJ1-1; D gene uncertain. V was cut by 1 base and J by 11 bases, with 5 bases left in between. The germline V gene has CDR1 DFQATT and CDR2 SNEGSKA (reference sequence). The CDR3 runs to 9 residues. The CDR3 reads CSARGAAFF. The DNA for the CDR3 is TGCAGTGCTAGAGGGGCCGCTTTCTTT.

This clone appeared a few times. The chain recombines TRBV14 with TRBJ2-1, with D possibly being TRBD1 (7 bases). The CDR3 is 16 amino acids. Trimming stripped 6 bases from V and 0 bases from J, with 15 bases between. Germline V CDR1 and CDR2: SGHDN, FVKESK. In DNA form, the CDR3 reads TGTGCCAGCAGTCTACGGCGGGACAGCTCCTACAATGAGCAGTTCTTC. This sequence encodes CASSLRRDSSYNEQFF.

The chain employs TRBV15 and TRBJ2-3; a possible D gene is TRBD1 (6 bases). V was cut by 3 bases and J by 0 bases, with 13 bases left in between. The CDR3 runs to 16 residues. The V gene's germline CDR1 is LNHNV and CDR2 YYDKDF (reference sequence). CDR3 nucleotides: TGTGCCACCAGCAGGGGGACAAGTCCTAGCACAGATACGCAGTATTTT. It yields the protein CATSRGTSPSTDTQYF.

This clone was observed a handful of times. The chain combines TRBV28 with TRBJ2-6; the D gene is possibly TRBD1 (6 bases). Germline V CDR1 and CDR2: MDHEN, SYDVKM. This CDR3 is 15 amino acids long. V was pared by 6 bases and J by 1 base, with 10 bases between. The CDR3 sequence is CASSPRGSGANVLTF. The CDR3 DNA reads TGTGCCAGCAGCCCGAGGGGGTCTGGGGCCAACGTCCTGACTTTC.

V is TRBV5-1 and J is TRBJ2-7; 7 nucleotides line up with TRBD1. V was clipped by 7 bases and J by 7 bases; unmatched bases: 20. Germline CDR1 reads SGHRS; CDR2 reads YFSETQ. This CDR3 is built from 16 residues. CDR3 protein: CASELAPTETGKEQYF. The CDR3 DNA follows: TGCGCCAGCGAACTCGCCCCCACTGAGACAGGGAAAGAGCAGTACTTC.

This clone was counted only a few times. The gene calls are TRBV6-5 and TRBJ2-7, with 7 positions matching TRBD1. CDR3 length equals 15 residues. The trim removed 5 bases at V and 2 bases at J, leaving 9 bases unmatched. Germline V gene lookup returns CDR1 MNHEY and CDR2 SVGAGI. The CDR3 protein is CASSHGQDPTYEQYF. The CDR3 DNA is TGTGCCAGCAGTCACGGACAGGACCCTACCTACGAGCAGTACTTC.

The rearrangement uses TRBV5-4 and TRBJ2-5; tentatively, D is TRBD2 (5 bases). V was shortened by 0 bases and J by 4 bases, with 10 bases between the two germline ends. CDR1 SGHNT and CDR2 YYREEE come from the germline V gene (reference sequence). The CDR3 is 14 amino acids. DNA for the CDR3: TGTGCCAGCAGCTTGGCAGGCGGGTCAGAGACCCAGTACTTC. This gives the protein CASSLAGGSETQYF.

This clone came up a few times. The chain is built from TRBV10-3 and TRBJ1-2; D not resolved. The germline gives CDR1 ENHRY, CDR2 SYGVKD. Trimming left V 2 bases short and J 3 bases short, with 7 bases between. The CDR3 spans 13 residues. Written as DNA, the CDR3 is TGTGCCATCAGTGAGGTGGCAGACTATGGCTACACCTTC. Its translation is CAISEVADYGYTF.

The gene calls are TRBV30 and TRBJ1-5; 8 bases agree with TRBD1. V gave up 5 bases and J gave up 2 bases; unmatched junction bases: 5. The germline V gene has CDR1 GTSNPN and CDR2 SVGIG (reference sequence). This CDR3 contains 14 residues. Written as DNA, the CDR3 is TGTGCCTGGGGACAGGGCGGCGGCAATCAGCCCCAGCATTTT. As protein: CAWGQGGGNQPQHF.